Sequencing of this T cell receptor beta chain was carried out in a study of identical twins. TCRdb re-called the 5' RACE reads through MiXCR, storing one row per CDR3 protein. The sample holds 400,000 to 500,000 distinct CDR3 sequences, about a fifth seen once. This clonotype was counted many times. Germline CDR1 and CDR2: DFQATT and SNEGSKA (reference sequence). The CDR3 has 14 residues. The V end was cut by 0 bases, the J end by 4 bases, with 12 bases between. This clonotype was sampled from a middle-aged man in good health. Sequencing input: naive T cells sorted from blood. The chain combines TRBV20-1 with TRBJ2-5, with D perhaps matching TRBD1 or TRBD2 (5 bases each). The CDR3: CSARDRGRVETQYF. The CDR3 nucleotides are TGCAGTGCTAGAGATCGGGGCAGGGTAGAGACCCAGTACTTC.